This is a list of T cell receptor beta chains from one sample in a study of blood T cell repertoires in COVID-19. Produced via immunoSEQ multiplex PCR; TCRdb's table is partial and in-frame only. The data hold around 140,000 clones, with 60% to 85% observed a single time. The material sequenced was peripheral blood. These receptors were taken from a woman between 55 and 75 years old with acute or convalescent COVID-19. The CDR3 runs from the conserved cysteine through the conserved F or W. The order of the fields is D gene, V gene, CDR3 length, clone size, J gene, CDR3 DNA, CDR3 protein. D genes are given only for firm matches. Not all rows give a size; the values are once, few, many and, for expanded clones, a class.

TRBD2,TRBV30,15,.,TRBJ2-1,TGTGCCTGGAGAGAGGGAGGGAGTTCCTACAATGAGCAGTTCTTC,CAWREGGSSYNEQFF
.,TRBV27,17,.,TRBJ1-2,TGTGCCAGCAGTCAAAGACAGAAACCTTCCCCAAAGGGGGGCTACACCTTC,CASSQRQKPSPKGGYTF
TRBD2,TRBV15,18,.,TRBJ2-3,TGTGCCACCAGCAGAGGGGTAGCGGGAGCCCCGGGGACAGATACGCAGTATTTT,CATSRGVAGAPGTDTQYF
TRBD1,TRBV7-2,15,.,TRBJ1-5,TGTGCCAGCAGCTTATACGCACAGGGGGATCAGCCCCAGCATTTT,CASSLYAQGDQPQHF
TRBD1,TRBV29-1,13,.,TRBJ1-1,TGCAGCGTTGAAGGGACAGGGGGCACTGAAGCTTTCTTT,CSVEGTGGTEAFF
.,TRBV5-1,15,.,TRBJ2-2,TGCGCCAGCAGCTTGGGCACAGGTCGTCCCGGGGAGCTGTTTTTT,CASSLGTGRPGELFF
.,TRBV7-3,18,.,TRBJ2-1,TGTGCCAGCAGCTTAACGGGTTCGATGGGGGCTTCTGTCAATGAGCAGTTCTTC,CASSLTGSMGASVNEQFF
.,TRBV27,13,.,TRBJ1-6,TGTGCCAGCAGTTTACCCGGGGATTCACCCCTCCACTTT,CASSLPGDSPLHF
TRBD2,TRBV10-1,14,.,TRBJ2-1,TGCGCCAGCAGTGCTGAGGGGAGGGCGAATGAGCAGTTCTTC,CASSAEGRANEQFF
.,TRBV11-1,12,.,TRBJ2-5,TGTGCCAGCAGTTCCCAGGGAGAGACCCAGTACTTC,CASSSQGETQYF
TRBD1,TRBV7-7,16,.,TRBJ1-1,TGTGCCAGCAGCTTAGCAGGGGACAGCCAGAACACTGAAGCTTTCTTT,CASSLAGDSQNTEAFF
TRBD1,TRBV30,14,few,TRBJ1-1,TGTGCCTGGAGGAGACAGGGGCTGAACACTGAAGCTTTCTTT,CAWRRQGLNTEAFF
TRBD1,TRBV28,15,.,TRBJ1-5,TGTGCCAGCGAACTACAGGGGCCCGGCAATCAGCCCCAGCATTTT,CASELQGPGNQPQHF